This T cell receptor (beta chain) was obtained from a study of T cells in Graves' hyperthyroidism and ophthalmopathy. Study-wide context: Pretreatment peripheral blood was obtained at initial diagnosis.

Germline values: CDR1 ENHRY, CDR2 SYGVKD. This CDR3 has 14 amino acids. On this clonotype: The germline gene is not matched at one end of the junction; a read error may be the cause.

Source material for PBMCs was over 7.5 ml fresh peripheral blood. Amplification of TCR beta CDR3 regions was performed using RNA transcripts as template. The TCR CDR3 was amplified in a first-round RT-PCR using the HTBI primer set. TCRdb processed the multiplex PCR reads anew with MiXCR; each CDR3 protein has one entry. The table shows hundreds of thousands of distinct CDR3 sequences, with roughly 37% occurring only once. This sequence was found in a man between 18 and 35 years old with Graves' hyperthyroidism. What was sequenced was blood. The gene calls are TRBV10-3 and TRBJ2-5, with D perhaps matching TRBD1 or TRBD2 (6 bases each). The CDR3 DNA reads as TGTGCCAGCAGTTACGGTGGGGGGCGGGAGACCCAGTACTTC. Translated, it gives CASSYGGGRETQYF.